Each of the 29 T cell receptor beta chains below was sequenced from the same sample in a study of cytomegalovirus exposure and HLA in healthy donors. Both 60 Vbeta primers and 13 Jbeta primers went into the PCR. Clones were read by immunoSEQ multiplex PCR, and TCRdb kept only the in-frame ones, dropping some. The table includes under 200,000 clones, approximately 85% detected once. Input material: PBMCs. These receptors originate from a man aged 18 to 30 in good health and CMV-seropositive.

This rearrangement joins TRBV6-1 to TRBJ2-7; no definite D call. This CDR3 spans 13 amino acids. Germline assignment: CDR1 MNHNS and CDR2 SASEGT. Trimming shortened V by 9 bases and J by 3 bases, and 15 bases separated the two germline ends. The CDR3 is CASFGGDLYEQYF. The CDR3, as DNA: TGTGCCAGTTTCGGCGGAGACCTCTACGAGCAGTACTTC.

This chain connects TRBV5-1 to TRBJ2-5; a weak D match, TRBD2 (6 bases). Germline V gene data show CDR1 as SGHRS and CDR2 as YFSETQ. V lost 4 bases and J lost 5, with 15 bases in between. This CDR3 comprises 14 residues. The CDR3 sequence is CASSTEAGMETQYF. In DNA form, the CDR3 reads TGCGCCAGCAGCACGGAGGCGGGGATGGAGACCCAGTACTTC.

The chain uses TRBV5-8 and TRBJ1-3; 8 positions match TRBD1. Trimming removed 4 bases from V and 2 bases from J; junction bases left unmatched: 8. CDR1 and CDR2 (germline): SGHTS, YDEGEE. CDR3 length: 16 residues. In DNA form, the CDR3 reads TGTGCCAGCAGCCGGGGACAGGTCTTTGCTGGAAACACCATATATTTT. Translating it yields CASSRGQVFAGNTIYF.

The chain uses TRBV28 and TRBJ1-4; possible D gene TRBD1, 5 bases. Trimming left V 3 bases short and J 8 bases short, with 10 bases between. Germline CDR1 reads MDHEN; CDR2 reads SYDVKM. The CDR3 extends over 13 amino acids. For the CDR3, the DNA is TGTGCCAGCAGTTTGTCAGCAGGGGAAAAACTGTTTTTT. Encoded protein: CASSLSAGEKLFF.

The count of this clone is one. This chain links TRBV4-3 with TRBJ1-4, with a weak D call TRBD1 (6 bases). The ends were cut back, 4 bases at V and 7 bases at J, with 16 bases in the middle. Germline V gene lookup returns CDR1 LGHNA and CDR2 YSLEER. CDR3 length: 15 amino acids. Written as DNA, the CDR3 is TGCGCCAGCAGCCCCGACAGGTTTTCCGGTGAAAAACTGTTTTTT. This translates into CASSPDRFSGEKLFF.

This clone occurred once. This chain uses TRBV19 with TRBJ1-1, with 9 bases lining up with TRBD1. The CDR3 spans 15 residues. CDR1 is LNHDA and CDR2 is SQIVND in the germline V gene (reference sequence). The J segment lost 4 bases and the V segment lost 6 bases, leaving 9 bases of the junction unmatched. CDR3 nucleotides: TGTGCCAGTAGCCAACAGGGGGCCCGTAGCACTGAAGCTTTCTTT. It translates to CASSQQGARSTEAFF.

Only a few counts were recorded for this clone. This chain joins TRBV7-9 and TRBJ1-4; weak D call: TRBD1 (6 bases). Germline V CDR1 and CDR2: SEHNR, FQNEAQ (reference sequence). The CDR3 totals 15 residues. V lost 6 bases, J lost 0 bases, and 11 bases lay in between. The CDR3 protein is CASRAGAATNEKLFF. CDR3 DNA: TGTGCCAGCAGAGCGGGGGCCGCAACTAATGAAAAACTGTTTTTT.

The chain combines TRBV30 with TRBJ2-7, with 8 bases lining up with TRBD1. Germline CDR1 is GTSNPN and CDR2 is SVGIG (reference sequence). With 0 bases clipped from V and 1 base from J, the junction kept 8 bases outside the gene matches. This CDR3 region has 16 residues. The CDR3 DNA follows: TGTGCCTGGAGTGTACCCGGGACAGGCGTTTCCTACGAGCAGTACTTC. Protein product: CAWSVPGTGVSYEQYF.

V gene TRBV5-4 combines with J gene TRBJ2-7; 8 bases align to TRBD1. The germline V gene has CDR1 SGHNT and CDR2 YYREEE (reference sequence). The CDR3 extends over 14 amino acids. V shed 2 bases, J shed 6 bases, and the junction held 7 bases outside the gene matches. CDR3 nucleotide sequence: TGTGCCAGCAGCTTCCCGGACAGGGACTTCGAGCAGTACTTC. This sequence encodes CASSFPDRDFEQYF.

The gene calls are TRBV27 and TRBJ2-3; 7 bases fit TRBD2. The CDR3 loop spans 16 amino acids. CDR1 and CDR2 (germline): MNHEY, SMNVEV (reference sequence). V lost 7 bases to trimming and J lost 6 bases; unmatched junction nucleotides: 16. The CDR3 protein is CASTQYGGGRGDTQYF. The CDR3 nucleotides are TGTGCCAGCACCCAATACGGCGGGGGACGAGGGGATACGCAGTATTTT.

A note on this clone: Other DNA variants within this sample encode the same CDR3. The chain joins TRBV9 to TRBJ1-1; no firm D call. This CDR3 is 13 amino acids long. V gave up 0 bases and J gave up 2 bases, with 5 bases separating them. From germline, CDR1 is SGDLS and CDR2 YYNGEE. The CDR3 loop is CASSVGANTEAFF. CDR3 DNA sequence: TGTGCCAGCAGCGTAGGGGCAAACACTGAAGCTTTCTTT.

This rearrangement joins TRBV5-1 to TRBJ2-3; the D gene is possibly TRBD2 (6 bases). Germline V CDR1 and CDR2: SGHRS, YFSETQ. The V and J ends lost 5 bases and 9 bases respectively, with 16 bases between them. This CDR3 region has 13 residues. CDR3 residues: CASRVGSGDTQYF. CDR3 nucleotides: TGCGCCAGCAGGGTGGGGTCGGGGGACACGCAGTATTTT. Based on the CDR3 plus reference TRBV5-1 and TRBJ2-3, the full variable domain is KAGVTQTPRYLIKTRGQQVTLSCSPISGHRSVSWYQQTPGQGLQFLFEYFSETQRNKGNFPGRFSGRQFSNSRSEMNVSTLELGDSALYLCASRVGSGDTQYFGPGTRLTVL.

The chain uses TRBV9 and TRBJ2-3; the match to TRBD2 covers 8 bases. Germline lookup yields CDR1 SGDLS and CDR2 YYNGEE. The CDR3 has 16 residues. With V trimmed by 2 bases and J by 2 bases, 7 bases remained unmatched. The CDR3 reads CASSVQSGGNTDTQYF. In DNA form, the CDR3 reads TGTGCCAGCAGCGTTCAGAGCGGGGGTAACACAGATACGCAGTATTTT.

The chain joins TRBV11-2 to TRBJ2-1, with TRBD1 matching 10 bases. The CDR3 is 15 amino acids. The germline CDR1 and CDR2 sequences are SGHAT and FQNNGV. Trimming took 1 base from V and 8 from J; bases not matched to a gene: 5. The CDR3 bases are TGTGCCAGCAGCTTAGCCAGGACAGGGGGGTATGAGCAGTTCTTC. Amino acid sequence: CASSLARTGGYEQFF.

This sequence joins TRBV13 and TRBJ2-1; 9 bases line up with TRBD2. CDR3 length: 17 residues. V was clipped by 5 bases and J by 6 bases; unmatched bases: 14. CDR1 is PRHDT, CDR2 FYEKMQ, per germline (reference sequence). DNA of the CDR3: TGTGCCAGCAGCCTACCCTCCGGAGGCGGGGGGGCCAATGAGCAGTTCTTC. This sequence encodes CASSLPSGGGGANEQFF.

The chain recombines TRBV2 with TRBJ2-5; a possible D gene is TRBD2 (6 bases). The J call may be faulty, since TRBJ2-7 better matches the DNA end. The CDR3 consists of 14 residues. The germline V gene encodes CDR1 SNHLY and CDR2 FYNNEI. CDR3 DNA sequence: TGTGCCAGCAGTAAAGGCGGGGCGGACTACGAGCAGTACTTC. Its translation is CASSKGGADYEQYF.

V is TRBV6-1 and J is TRBJ2-5; TRBD1 is a possible D gene (6 bases). The CDR3 has 14 residues. V lost 4 bases to trimming and J lost 1 base, with 10 bases between them. Per germline, CDR1 MNHNS and CDR2 SASEGT. The CDR3: CASSATGSQETQYF. In nucleotides, the CDR3 is TGTGCCAGCAGTGCCACAGGGTCCCAAGAGACCCAGTACTTC.

The rearrangement uses TRBV5-4 and TRBJ2-3; maybe TRBD2 (6 bases). Germline V lookup: CDR1 SGHNT, CDR2 YYREEE (reference sequence). Trimming left V 4 bases short and J 1 base short, with 10 bases between. This CDR3 is 14 amino acids long. The CDR3 region has the DNA TGTGCCAGCAGCCCTCGACTAGGCACAGATACGCAGTATTTT. Translation: CASSPRLGTDTQYF.

V gene TRBV5-6 combines with J gene TRBJ2-2; the match to TRBD1 covers 9 bases. The CDR3 is 16 amino acids. Per germline, CDR1 SGHDT and CDR2 YYEEEE. Trimming removed 5 bases from V and 7 bases from J; junction bases left unmatched: 12. The CDR3 nucleotides are TGTGCCAGCAGTGTTGCCCCGGGACAGGGTTTCGGGGAGCTGTTTTTT. Protein sequence: CASSVAPGQGFGELFF. The variable domain in full, completed from reference TRBV5-6 and TRBJ2-2, reads DAGVTQSPTHLIKTRGQQVTLRCSPKSGHDTVSWYQQALGQGPQFIFQYYEEEERQRGNFPDRFSGHQFPNYSSELNVNALLLGDSALYLCASSVAPGQGFGELFFGEGSRLTVL.

The rearrangement uses TRBV30 and TRBJ2-5, with 7 bases lining up with TRBD2. The CDR3 length is 13 residues. Germline values: CDR1 GTSNPN, CDR2 SVGIG (reference sequence). V lost 5 bases and J lost 5; bases outside the gene matches: 8. CDR3 sequence reads: CAWEGRGYETQYF. The CDR3 DNA is TGTGCCTGGGAAGGGAGGGGATATGAGACCCAGTACTTC.

This rearrangement joins TRBV18 to TRBJ1-2; TRBD1 aligns across 7 bases. CDR3 length: 15 residues. Unmatched junction bases numbered 15, after V lost 6 bases and J lost 8 bases. Per the germline V gene, CDR1 is KGHSH and CDR2 is LQKENI. The CDR3 here is CASSPWADRANGYTF. The CDR3 nucleotides read TGTGCCAGCTCGCCCTGGGCCGACAGGGCAAACGGCTACACCTTC.

A note on this clone: Compared with germline, one end of the junction differs, possibly owing to a read error. This sequence joins TRBV7-9 and TRBJ2-7; D may be TRBD1 (5 bases). The CDR3 loop spans 13 amino acids. Germline values: CDR1 SEHNR, CDR2 FQNEAQ (reference sequence). CDR3 bases: TGTTCCAGCAGTAAAGACAGTACCTACGAGCAGTACTTC. Its translation: CSSSKDSTYEQYF.

V and J are TRBV11-2 and TRBJ1-3; maybe TRBD1 (5 bases). Germline V gene lookup returns CDR1 SGHAT and CDR2 FQNNGV. The CDR3 is 14 residues long. V gave up 1 base and J gave up 2 bases, with 6 bases separating them. The CDR3: CASSLGGAGNTIYF. Here the CDR3 DNA reads TGTGCCAGCAGCTTAGGGGGGGCTGGAAACACCATATATTTT.

J is TRBJ2-4 and V is TRBV7-2, with D perhaps matching TRBD1 (5 bases). V shed 8 bases and J shed 4 bases, with 12 bases lying between them. The germline V gene has CDR1 SGHTA and CDR2 FQGNSA. There are 13 residues in the CDR3. CDR3 residues: CASGTGYKNIQYF. CDR3 DNA: TGTGCCAGCGGCACAGGTTATAAAAACATTCAGTACTTC.

This sequence joins TRBV6-1 and TRBJ1-6, with 7 bases that match TRBD1. Germline values: CDR1 MNHNS, CDR2 SASEGT. This CDR3 spans 15 amino acids. V dropped 6 bases and J dropped 7; count of bases not matched to a gene: 9. The CDR3 sequence is CASREQGFENSPLHF. In DNA, the CDR3 is TGTGCCAGCAGGGAACAGGGGTTTGAAAATTCACCCCTCCACTTT.

CDR3 sequence (DNA): TGTGCCAGCAGCGGGCGGGGGGGAAGCGGATACACTGAAGCTTTCTTT. This sequence encodes CASSGRGGSGYTEAFF. The V call is TRBV9, the J call TRBJ1-1, with D perhaps TRBD1 (5 bases). In germline, CDR1 is SGDLS, CDR2 YYNGEE. Trimming removed 3 bases from V and 3 bases from J, with 18 bases in between. The length of the CDR3 is 16 residues.

The chain uses TRBV7-2 and TRBJ2-2, with TRBD2 as a possible D gene (7 bases). V lost 7 bases to trimming and J lost 5 bases, with 20 bases between them. Germline V CDR1 and CDR2: SGHTA, FQGNSA. The CDR3 sequence is 16 residues long. CDR3 nucleotide sequence: TGTGCCAGCAACGACTTGGGGGGGCGGGTTACCGGGGAGCTGTTTTTT. It translates to CASNDLGGRVTGELFF.

The rearrangement links TRBV15 to TRBJ2-1, with TRBD2 identical over 8 bases. V shed 0 bases and J 3 bases; nucleotides not matched to a gene: 4. Germline CDR1 and CDR2: LNHNV and YYDKDF (reference sequence). The CDR3 extends over 16 amino acids. The CDR3 nucleotides are TGTGCCACCAGCAGAGATTTAAGCGGGGGCTACAATGAGCAGTTCTTC. This codes for CATSRDLSGGYNEQFF.

The V and J genes are TRBV7-2 and TRBJ2-5; tentative D call: TRBD2 (7 bases). V lost 10 bases and J lost 4, with 22 bases in between. The CDR3 is 15 residues long. Per the germline V gene, CDR1 is SGHTA and CDR2 is FQGNSA. The CDR3 coding sequence is TGTGCCACTCAAGGGGGGGGATGGCCGTTAGAGACCCAGTACTTC. Translation: CATQGGGWPLETQYF.